The 2 T cell receptor beta chains below all came from one sample that was sequenced in a study of blood T cell repertoires in COVID-19. Profiled with immunoSEQ multiplex PCR; TCRdb holds only in-frame clones, not every one. Of about 240,000 clones in the sample, about 80% were seen once. The source material was PBMCs or T cells enriched from blood (not recorded which). The receptors were sampled from a woman between 40 and 55 years old who had been exposed to COVID-19.

The chain combines TRBV6-5 with TRBJ1-2; 8 bases are a match to TRBD1. J was trimmed by 6 bases and V by 6 bases; bases with no gene match: 12. Per the germline V gene, CDR1 is MNHEY and CDR2 is SVGAGI. The CDR3 is 15 residues long. CDR3 in DNA: TGTGCCAGCAGGAACTCCGGCAGGGGGCCTGATGGCTACACCTTC. Translated: CASRNSGRGPDGYTF.

J is TRBJ2-3 and V is TRBV4-1; D unclear. Looked up from germline, CDR1 is MGHRA and CDR2 is YSYEKL. The V gene lost 1 base and the J gene lost 3 bases, with 5 bases spanning the gap. The CDR3 length is 13 residues. The DNA for the CDR3 is TGCGCCAGCAGCCAAGGGCAGACAGATACGCAGTATTTT. This translates into CASSQGQTDTQYF.